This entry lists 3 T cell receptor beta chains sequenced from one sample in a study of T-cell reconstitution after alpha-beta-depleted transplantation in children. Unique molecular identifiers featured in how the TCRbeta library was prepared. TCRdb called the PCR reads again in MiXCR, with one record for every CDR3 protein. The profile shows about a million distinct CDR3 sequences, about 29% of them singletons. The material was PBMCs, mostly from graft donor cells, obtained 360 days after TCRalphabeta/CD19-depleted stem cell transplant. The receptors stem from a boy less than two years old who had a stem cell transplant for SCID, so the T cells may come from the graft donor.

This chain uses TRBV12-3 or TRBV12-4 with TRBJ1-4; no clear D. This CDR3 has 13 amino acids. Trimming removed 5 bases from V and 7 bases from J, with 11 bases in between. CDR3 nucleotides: TGTGCCAGCAGTCCCGACGGTGCTGAAAAACTGTTTTTT. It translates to CASSPDGAEKLFF.

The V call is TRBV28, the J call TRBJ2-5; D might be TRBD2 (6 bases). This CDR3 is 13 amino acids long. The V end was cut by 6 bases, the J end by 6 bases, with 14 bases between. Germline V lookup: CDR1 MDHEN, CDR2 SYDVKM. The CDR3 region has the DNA TGTGCCAGCAGCCCAGGCGGGATACAGACCCAGTACTTC. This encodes CASSPGGIQTQYF.

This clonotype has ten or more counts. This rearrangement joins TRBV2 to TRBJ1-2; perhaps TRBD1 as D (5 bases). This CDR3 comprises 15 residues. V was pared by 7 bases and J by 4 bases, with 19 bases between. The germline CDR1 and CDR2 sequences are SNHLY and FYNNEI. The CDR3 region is CASTQPGWTFYGYTF. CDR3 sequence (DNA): TGTGCCAGCACCCAACCCGGTTGGACATTCTATGGCTACACCTTC.